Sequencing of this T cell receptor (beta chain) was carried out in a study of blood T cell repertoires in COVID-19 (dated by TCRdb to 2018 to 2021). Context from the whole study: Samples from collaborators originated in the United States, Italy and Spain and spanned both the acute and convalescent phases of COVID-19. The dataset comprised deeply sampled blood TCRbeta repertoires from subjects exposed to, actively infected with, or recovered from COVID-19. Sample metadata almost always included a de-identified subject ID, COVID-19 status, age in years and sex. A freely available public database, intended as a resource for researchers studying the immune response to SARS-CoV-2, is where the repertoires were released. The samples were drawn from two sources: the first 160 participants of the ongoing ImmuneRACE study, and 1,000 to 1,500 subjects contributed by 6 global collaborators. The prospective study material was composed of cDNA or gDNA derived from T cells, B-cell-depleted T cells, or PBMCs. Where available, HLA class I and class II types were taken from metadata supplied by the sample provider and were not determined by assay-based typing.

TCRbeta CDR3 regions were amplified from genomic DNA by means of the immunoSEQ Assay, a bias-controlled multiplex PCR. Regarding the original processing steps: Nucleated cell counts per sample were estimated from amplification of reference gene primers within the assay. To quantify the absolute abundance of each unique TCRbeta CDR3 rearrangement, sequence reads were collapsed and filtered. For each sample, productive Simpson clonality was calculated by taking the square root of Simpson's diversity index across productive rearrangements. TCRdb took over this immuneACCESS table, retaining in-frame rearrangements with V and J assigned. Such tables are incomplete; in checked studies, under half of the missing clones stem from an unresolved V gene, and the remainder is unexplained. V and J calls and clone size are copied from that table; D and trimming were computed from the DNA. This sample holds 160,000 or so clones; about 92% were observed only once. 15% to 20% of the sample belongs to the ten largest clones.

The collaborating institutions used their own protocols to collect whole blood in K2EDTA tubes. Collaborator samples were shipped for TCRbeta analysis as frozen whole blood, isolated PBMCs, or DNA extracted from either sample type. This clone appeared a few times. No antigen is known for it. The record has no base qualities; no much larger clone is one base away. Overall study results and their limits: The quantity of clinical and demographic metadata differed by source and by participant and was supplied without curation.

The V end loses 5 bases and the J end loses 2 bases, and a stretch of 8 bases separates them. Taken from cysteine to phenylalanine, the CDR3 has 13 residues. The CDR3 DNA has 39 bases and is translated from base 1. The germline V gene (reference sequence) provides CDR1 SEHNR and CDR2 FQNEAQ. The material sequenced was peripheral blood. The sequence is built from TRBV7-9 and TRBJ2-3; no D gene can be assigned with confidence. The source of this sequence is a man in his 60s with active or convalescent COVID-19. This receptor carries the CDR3 CASSPHATDTQYF. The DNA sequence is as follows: TGTGCCAGCAGCCCACACGCCACAGATACGCAGTATTTT.